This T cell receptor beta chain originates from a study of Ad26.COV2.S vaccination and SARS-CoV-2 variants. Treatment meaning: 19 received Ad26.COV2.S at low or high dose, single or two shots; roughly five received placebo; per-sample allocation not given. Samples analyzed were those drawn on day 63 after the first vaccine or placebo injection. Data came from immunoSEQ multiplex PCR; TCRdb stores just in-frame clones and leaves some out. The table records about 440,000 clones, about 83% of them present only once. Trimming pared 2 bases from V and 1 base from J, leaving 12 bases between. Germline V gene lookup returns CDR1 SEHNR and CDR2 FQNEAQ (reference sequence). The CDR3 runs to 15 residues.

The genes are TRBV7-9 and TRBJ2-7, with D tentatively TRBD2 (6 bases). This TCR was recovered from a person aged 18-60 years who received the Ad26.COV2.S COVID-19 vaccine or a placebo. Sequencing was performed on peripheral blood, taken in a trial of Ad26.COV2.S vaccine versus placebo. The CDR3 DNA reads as TGTGCCAGCAGCTTACCTATTAGCGGATCCTACGAGCAGTACTTC. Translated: CASSLPISGSYEQYF.